This TCR beta chain came from a study of metastatic and nonmetastatic thyroid tumors (dated by TCRdb to the early 2020s). Regarding the study in general: For patients with malignant and with benign thyroid disease, the researchers compared repertoires between peripheral blood samples and tumor or nodule tissue samples. Overall study outcomes, separate from this receptor: In both blood and tumor samples, malignant tumors were reported to have significantly higher TCR beta diversity than benign nodules.

No patient had received any treatment before thyroid surgery. Patient clinical samples collected from about 2011 to 2018 were retrospectively analysed using T-cell receptor beta sequencing. This clone was found many times. Its antigen target is currently unknown. Base qualities are not at hand, and no much larger clone is one base apart. Library prep was done by PCR. Sequencing took place on an Illumina HiSeq 4000. High-throughput sequencing was used to profile the CDR3 region of the TCR beta-chain in every patient. In the paper's pipeline: CDR3 differences across clinicopathological groups were used to build a classifier for discriminating distant-metastatic papillary thyroid cancer patients. The Shannon index was used to assess repertoire diversity, and the Morisita-Horn index was used to assess tumor-blood repertoire similarity. The public reads were reprocessed in TCRdb via fastp at Q25 and MiXCR, keeping in-frame beta chains. The V and J calls were not made by the authors but by TCRdb's processing. The sample data list tens of thousands of clones, and 13% of these were observed just once. Under 20% of the sample belongs to the ten largest clones.

CDR1 KGHSH and CDR2 LQKENI are derived from the germline V gene. V is pared back by 6 bases and J by 2 bases, with 20 bases lying between the germline termini. From the cysteine up to the phenylalanine, the CDR3 has a length of 16 residues. CDR3 DNA is the only sequence kept; it has 48 bases, read in frame from the first base. This receptor was taken from a female donor with papillary thyroid cancer or a benign thyroid nodule (not recorded which). Some clones in this sample may be carry-over from other donors' samples. Source material: blood. The chain uses TRBV18 and TRBJ2-7; D gene: possibly TRBD1, on 6 matching bases. The nucleotides read TGTGCCAGCTCCCTCAAGTTTCAACAGGGTACCTACGAGCAGTACTTC. It specifies CASSLKFQQGTYEQYF.